What follows describes a single T cell receptor beta chain. The data belong to a study of T cell changes during pregnancy in multiple sclerosis. The method was immunoSEQ multiplex PCR; TCRdb's version includes in-frame clones alone and lacks a portion of them. The sample consists of around 40,000 clones, 85% to 95% of them appearing once. Per germline, CDR1 MGHRA and CDR2 YSYEKL. The CDR3 sequence is 15 residues long. Trimming at V came to 4 bases and at J to 2 bases, leaving 3 bases not matched to a gene. This TCR was sampled from a female donor with multiple sclerosis, enrolled in a pregnancy study. Sequencing was performed on CD8+ T cells from peripheral blood mononuclear cells, taken in the third trimester of pregnancy. The chain carries TRBV4-1 and TRBJ1-3; 9 bases align to TRBD1. As DNA, the CDR3 is TGCGCCAGCAGCCTCCGGGACAGGGCTGGAAACACCATATATTTT. Translated: CASSLRDRAGNTIYF.